This T cell receptor beta chain is from a study of cytomegalovirus exposure and HLA in healthy donors. The PCR was carried out with 60 Vbeta primers and 13 Jbeta primers. Method: immunoSEQ multiplex PCR; TCRdb's copy keeps in-frame clones and lacks some. The sample holds approximately 80,000 clones, 70% to 75% seen once. Germline V CDR1 and CDR2: KGHSH, LQKENI. V lost 5 bases and J 3 bases, leaving 16 bases between the germline ends. This CDR3 contains 16 residues. The specimen sequenced was PBMCs. The source is a man aged 55 to 70 in good health and CMV-seronegative. The V call is TRBV18, the J call TRBJ2-2; possibly TRBD2 for D (6 bases). Here the CDR3 reads CASSSRSGGDTGELFF. Written as DNA, the CDR3 is TGTGCCAGCTCATCCCGTAGCGGAGGCGACACCGGGGAGCTGTTTTTT.